This T cell receptor beta chain was observed in a study of OX40 agonist ivuxolimab in advanced cancers. Study-level findings and limits: With doses of 0.1 to 3.0 mg/kg, CD4+ and CD8+ blood T cells had undergone clonal expansion by week 6. Expanded clones tended on average to be more numerous among CD8+ T cells than CD4+.

Here immunoSEQ multiplex PCR was the method, and the copy in TCRdb shows in-frame clones only, minus some. Of some 50,000 clones in the sample, about 87% were seen once. Trimming cost V 1 base and J 0 bases, with 7 bases left between them. Germline V gives CDR1 SNHLY, CDR2 FYNNEI. The length of the CDR3 is 15 residues. Autoimmune disease history or systemic immunosuppression was exclusionary. The sampling schedule covered blood at baseline, cycle 4 day 1, and cycle 7 day 1. About this clone itself: The antigen is undetermined.

The sample here was CD4+ or CD8+ T cells sorted from blood, taken in a trial of the OX40 agonist ivuxolimab. The sequence was collected from an adult with an advanced solid tumor such as melanoma, head and neck, liver or kidney cancer. The V gene is TRBV2, the J gene TRBJ1-5; no clear D gene. This CDR3 is CASSEEGTSNQPQHF. CDR3 bases: TGTGCCAGCAGTGAAGAGGGAACTAGCAATCAGCCCCAGCATTTT. Together with reference TRBV2 and TRBJ1-5, the CDR3 gives the full variable domain: EPEVTQTPSHQVTQMGQEVILRCVPISNHLYFYWYRQILGQKVEFLVSFYNNEISEKSEIFDDQFSVERPDGSNFTLKIRSTKLEDSAMYFCASSEEGTSNQPQHFGDGTRLSIL.